The clone carrying this T cell receptor beta chain is termed medium-sized (0.01 to 0.1%). Time point in this sample: sample taken at primary tumor resection. Trimming pared 2 bases from V and 4 bases from J, leaving 5 bases between. The CDR3 length is 12 residues. In germline, CDR1 is LGHDT, CDR2 YNNKEL (reference sequence). The entry originates in a study of spatial heterogeneity in lung cancer. Using its own MiXCR run on the 5' RACE reads, TCRdb lists one record per CDR3 protein. Among around 5,000 distinct CDR3 sequences listed, 2.5% to 3% were seen once. Sequences were derived from normal lung tissue next to the tumor, sampled at surgery. This clonotype originated in a male donor with early-stage non-small cell lung cancer. This chain links TRBV3-1 with TRBJ1-1; unclear D gene. DNA of the CDR3: TGTGCCAGCAGCCAACGGCGCACTGAAGCTTTCTTT. This translates into CASSQRRTEAFF.